The next 2 T cell receptor beta chains were all read from a single sample in a study of OX40 agonist ivuxolimab in advanced cancers. Measured with immunoSEQ multiplex PCR; TCRdb has only the in-frame clones, and not every one. The sample records under 75,000 clones, more than 85% being singletons. Sequenced material: CD4+ or CD8+ T cells sorted from blood, taken in a trial of the OX40 agonist ivuxolimab. These receptors all come from an adult with an advanced solid tumor such as melanoma, head and neck, liver or kidney cancer.

The chain couples TRBV5-1 to TRBJ1-1, with D unclear. V was clipped by 2 bases and J by 4 bases, with 15 bases between them. This CDR3 has 15 residues. Germline CDR1 reads SGHRS; CDR2 reads YFSETQ. CDR3 region: CASSFRSPGPTEAFF. CDR3 nucleotides: TGCGCCAGCAGCTTTCGGTCCCCAGGTCCCACTGAAGCTTTCTTT.

The V gene is TRBV4-1, the J gene TRBJ1-2; D remains unclear. V gave up 4 bases and J gave up 4 bases, with 13 bases separating them. CDR3 length equals 14 residues. The germline V gene encodes CDR1 MGHRA and CDR2 YSYEKL. The CDR3: CASSRWEEVYGYTF. Here the CDR3 DNA reads TGCGCCAGCAGCCGATGGGAGGAGGTCTATGGCTACACCTTC.